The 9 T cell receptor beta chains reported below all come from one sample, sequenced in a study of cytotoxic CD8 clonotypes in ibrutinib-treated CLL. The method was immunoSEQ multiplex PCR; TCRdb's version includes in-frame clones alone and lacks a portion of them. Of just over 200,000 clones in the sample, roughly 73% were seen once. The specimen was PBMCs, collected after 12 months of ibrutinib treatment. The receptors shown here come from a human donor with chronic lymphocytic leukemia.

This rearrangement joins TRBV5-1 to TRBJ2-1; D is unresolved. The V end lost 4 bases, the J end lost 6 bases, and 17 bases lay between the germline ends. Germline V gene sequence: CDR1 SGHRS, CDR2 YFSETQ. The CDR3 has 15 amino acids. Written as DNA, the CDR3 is TGCGCCAGCAGCCCCGGGCGCCTTCGGTCCAATGAGCAGTTCTTC. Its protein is CASSPGRLRSNEQFF.

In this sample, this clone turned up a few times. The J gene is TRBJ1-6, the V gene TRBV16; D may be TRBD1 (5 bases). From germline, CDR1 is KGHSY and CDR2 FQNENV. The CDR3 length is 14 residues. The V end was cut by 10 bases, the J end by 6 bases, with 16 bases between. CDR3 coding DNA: TGTGCCACCCGGCTCGGGGCGGGTAATTCACCCCTCCACTTT. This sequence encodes CATRLGAGNSPLHF. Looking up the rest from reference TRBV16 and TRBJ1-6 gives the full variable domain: GEEVAQTPKHLVRGEGQKAKLYCAPIKGHSYVFWYQQVLKNEFKFLISFQNENVFDETGMPKERFSAKCLPNSPCSLEIQATKLEDSAVYFCATRLGAGNSPLHFGNGTRLTVT.

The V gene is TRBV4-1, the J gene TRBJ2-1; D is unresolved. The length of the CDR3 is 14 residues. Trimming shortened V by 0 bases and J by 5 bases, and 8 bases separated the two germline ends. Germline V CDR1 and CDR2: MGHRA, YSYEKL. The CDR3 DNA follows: TGCGCCAGCAGCCAAGACCCGTGGAACAATGAGCAGTTCTTC. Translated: CASSQDPWNNEQFF.

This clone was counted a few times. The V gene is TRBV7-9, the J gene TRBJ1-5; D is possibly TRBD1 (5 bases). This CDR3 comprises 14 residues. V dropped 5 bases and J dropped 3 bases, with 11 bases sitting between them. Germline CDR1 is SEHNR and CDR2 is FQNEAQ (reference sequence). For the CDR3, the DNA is TGTGCCAGCAGCCTCGGGACCTTCAATCAGCCCCAGCATTTT. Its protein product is CASSLGTFNQPQHF. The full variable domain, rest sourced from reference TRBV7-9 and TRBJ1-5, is DTGVSQNPRHKITKRGQNVTFRCDPISEHNRLYWYRQTLGQGPEFLTYFQNEAQLEKSRLLSDRFSAERPKGSFSTLEIQRTEQGDSAMYLCASSLGTFNQPQHFGDGTRLSIL.

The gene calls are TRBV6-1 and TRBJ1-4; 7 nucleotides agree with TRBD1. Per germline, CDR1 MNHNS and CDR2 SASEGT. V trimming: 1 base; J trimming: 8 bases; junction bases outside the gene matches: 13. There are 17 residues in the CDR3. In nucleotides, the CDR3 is TGTGCCAGCAGTGAAGGAGGGGGCGCCCACATAGGGGAAAAACTGTTTTTT. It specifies CASSEGGGAHIGEKLFF.

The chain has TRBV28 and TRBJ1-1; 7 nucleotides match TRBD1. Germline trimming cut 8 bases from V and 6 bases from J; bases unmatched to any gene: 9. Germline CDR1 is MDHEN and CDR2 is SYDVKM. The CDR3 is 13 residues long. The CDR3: CASQERGPAEAFF. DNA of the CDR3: TGTGCCAGCCAGGAAAGGGGGCCCGCTGAAGCTTTCTTT.

CDR3 nucleotide sequence: TGTGCCAGCAGCTACCAACCCTTCGAAGGGGAGCAGTACTTC. Protein sequence: CASSYQPFEGEQYF. J is TRBJ2-7 and V is TRBV28; D unclear. V was clipped by 6 bases and J by 7 bases, with 19 bases between them. The CDR3 length is 14 residues. CDR1 and CDR2 from the germline V gene are MDHEN and SYDVKM.

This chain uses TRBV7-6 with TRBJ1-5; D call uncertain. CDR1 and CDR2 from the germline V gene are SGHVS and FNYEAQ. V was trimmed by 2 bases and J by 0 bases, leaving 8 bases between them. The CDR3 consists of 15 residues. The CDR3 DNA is TGTGCCAGCAGCTTAAGTGGTTATAGCAATCAGCCCCAGCATTTT. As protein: CASSLSGYSNQPQHF.

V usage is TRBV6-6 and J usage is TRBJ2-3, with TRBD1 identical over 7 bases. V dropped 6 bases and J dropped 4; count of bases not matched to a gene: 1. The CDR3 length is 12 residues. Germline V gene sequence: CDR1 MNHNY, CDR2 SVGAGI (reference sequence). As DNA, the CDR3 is TGTGCCAGCAGACAGGGGTCAGATACGCAGTATTTT. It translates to CASRQGSDTQYF.